Listed below are T cell receptor beta chains from one sample, sequenced in a study of PD-L1 blockade in urothelial cancer. The protocol was immunoSEQ multiplex PCR, while the TCRdb copy is restricted to in-frame clones and leaves out a portion. The data show about 44,000 clones, around 82% seen once. This material consisted of PBMCs, taken around atezolizumab (anti-PD-L1) treatment. All receptors derive from an older man with urothelial cancer. CDR3s include the opening cysteine and the closing phenylalanine or tryptophan. D genes are given only for firm matches. Some rows mark clone size as missing; the rest say once, few, many or name a class of expanded clone.

clone size,J gene,V gene,D gene,CDR3 protein,CDR3 DNA
-,TRBJ1-5,TRBV5-1,-,CASSLDGGGNQPQHF,TGCGCCAGCAGCTTGGACGGGGGGGGTAACCAGCCCCAGCATTTT
-,TRBJ1-4,TRBV2,TRBD1,CARRPGQGFEKLFF,TGTGCCCGCCGGCCCGGACAGGGCTTTGAAAAACTGTTTTTT
-,TRBJ2-2,TRBV19,-,CASTPLLTGHTGELFF,TGTGCCAGTACCCCCCTCTTAACAGGACACACCGGGGAGCTGTTTTTT
once,TRBJ1-1,TRBV7-8,TRBD1,CASSYEGANTEAFF,TGTGCCAGCAGCTACGAGGGGGCGAACACTGAAGCTTTCTTT
-,TRBJ2-2,TRBV11-2,-,CASRPSPGVGELFF,TGTGCCAGCAGGCCCTCACCGGGGGTCGGGGAGCTGTTTTTT
-,TRBJ1-5,TRBV5-1,-,CASSLGVGGIAQPQHF,TGCGCCAGCAGCTTGGGGGTAGGGGGTATCGCTCAGCCCCAGCATTTT
-,TRBJ1-5,TRBV19,-,CASSPESGYSNQPQHF,TGTGCCAGTAGTCCGGAGTCGGGTTATAGCAATCAGCCCCAGCATTTT
once,TRBJ2-1,TRBV9,TRBD2,CASSVDPRGASGGPSDEQFF,TGTGCCAGCAGCGTAGATCCCCGTGGGGCTAGCGGGGGCCCCTCGGATGAGCAGTTCTTC
-,TRBJ1-2,TRBV5-6,-,CASSSLEPYGYTF,TGTGCCAGCAGCTCGTTAGAACCCTATGGCTACACCTTC
few,TRBJ2-5,TRBV11-2,TRBD2,CASSLDHMREGLQETQYF,TGTGCCAGCAGCTTAGATCATATGCGGGAGGGTTTGCAGGAGACCCAGTACTTC
-,TRBJ2-2,TRBV7-9,TRBD2,CASSFLAGGDTGELFF,TGTGCCAGCAGCTTCCTAGCGGGGGGTGACACCGGGGAGCTGTTTTTT
-,TRBJ1-4,TRBV5-5,TRBD1,CASSLAGGTEKLFF,TGTGCCAGCAGCTTGGCAGGGGGCACTGAAAAACTGTTTTTT
-,TRBJ2-3,TRBV19,TRBD2,CASSIVAGARTDTQYF,TGTGCCAGTAGTATAGTAGCGGGAGCTCGCACAGATACGCAGTATTTT
medium-sized,TRBJ1-3,TRBV6-5,-,CASSLSEALGNTIYF,TGTGCCAGCAGCCTAAGTGAGGCACTTGGAAACACCATATATTTT
-,TRBJ2-5,TRBV6-5,-,CASSYSGFSAQETQYF,TGTGCCAGCAGTTACTCGGGCTTTTCGGCCCAGGAGACCCAGTACTTC
-,TRBJ1-1,TRBV7-2,TRBD1,CASSPGDRGYVTEAFF,TGTGCCAGCAGCCCCGGGGACAGGGGGTACGTTACTGAAGCTTTCTTT
-,TRBJ2-2,TRBV5-1,-,CASSPRMSDTGELFF,TGCGCCAGCAGTCCGAGAATGAGTGACACCGGGGAGCTGTTTTTT
-,TRBJ2-3,TRBV19,-,CASSLRRGDTSTDTQYF,TGTGCCAGTAGTTTACGGCGAGGAGATACTAGCACAGATACGCAGTATTTT
-,TRBJ2-7,TRBV2,TRBD1,CASSGNVGQGFRHEQYF,TGTGCCAGCAGTGGTAATGTGGGACAGGGATTTCGCCACGAGCAGTACTTC
-,TRBJ1-2,TRBV5-4,-,CASSLQDRANYGYTF,TGTGCCAGCAGCTTGCAGGACAGAGCTAACTATGGCTACACCTTC
once,TRBJ2-7,TRBV27,TRBD2,CASSPRRVAGDYEQYF,TGTGCCAGCAGTCCACGCCGGGTAGCGGGGGACTACGAGCAGTACTTC
-,TRBJ2-2,TRBV19,TRBD1,CASRGRDSGTGELFF,TGTGCCAGTAGGGGTAGGGACAGTGGCACCGGGGAGCTGTTTTTT
-,TRBJ1-6,TRBV30,-,CAWSVGQENSPLHF,TGTGCCTGGAGTGTAGGCCAGGAAAATTCACCCCTCCACTTT
-,TRBJ2-2,TRBV5-1,-,CASSLGQLRELFF,TGCGCCAGCAGCTTGGGACAGCTAAGGGAGCTGTTTTTT
-,TRBJ2-5,TRBV6-1,-,CASRTRGQETQYF,TGTGCCAGCAGAACTAGAGGCCAAGAGACCCAGTACTTC
-,TRBJ1-2,TRBV4-2,TRBD1,CASSQDIGTALDYGYTF,TGTGCCAGCAGCCAAGATATTGGGACAGCCCTAGACTATGGCTACACCTTC
-,TRBJ2-2,TRBV27,TRBD2,CASSLREGLVSPGELFF,TGTGCCAGCAGTTTGAGAGAGGGACTAGTATCTCCCGGGGAGCTGTTTTTT
-,TRBJ2-3,TRBV5-4,TRBD2,CASSPNSGGHTDTQYF,TGTGCCAGCAGCCCTAATAGCGGGGGGCACACAGATACGCAGTATTTT
-,TRBJ1-6,TRBV6-1,-,CASTSGPRFSPLHF,TGTGCCAGCACCTCAGGGCCCCGTTTTTCACCCCTCCACTTT
-,TRBJ2-5,TRBV14,-,CASSQDRVQTQYF,TGTGCCAGCAGCCAAGACAGGGTCCAGACCCAGTACTTC
-,TRBJ2-7,TRBV7-2,TRBD2,CASSTTSAAYEQYF,TGTGCCAGCAGCACGACTAGCGCAGCCTACGAGCAGTACTTC
once,TRBJ1-1,TRBV5-1,-,CASRREGVVTEAFF,TGCGCCAGCAGAAGGGAAGGGGTTGTGACTGAAGCTTTCTTT
-,TRBJ2-7,TRBV29-1,TRBD1,CSVGDRQGGYEQYF,TGCAGCGTTGGGGACCGACAGGGTGGCTACGAGCAGTACTTC
medium-sized,TRBJ2-2,TRBV5-1,TRBD1,CASNLGQGDTGELFF,TGCGCCAGCAACCTTGGACAGGGGGACACCGGGGAGCTGTTTTTT
-,TRBJ2-7,TRBV18,-,CASSFLQGSYEQYF,TGTGCCAGCTCCTTTTTACAGGGCTCCTACGAGCAGTACTTC
once,TRBJ2-2,TRBV5-1,-,CASSLNDRELFF,TGCGCCAGCAGCTTGAACGACAGGGAGCTGTTTTTT
-,TRBJ1-5,TRBV28,-,CASSLFAGISNQPQHF,TGTGCCAGCAGTTTATTTGCAGGGATAAGCAATCAGCCCCAGCATTTT
-,TRBJ2-2,TRBV28,-,CASSLRRLGGTGELFF,TGTGCCAGCAGTTTGAGACGGCTGGGGGGCACCGGGGAGCTGTTTTTT